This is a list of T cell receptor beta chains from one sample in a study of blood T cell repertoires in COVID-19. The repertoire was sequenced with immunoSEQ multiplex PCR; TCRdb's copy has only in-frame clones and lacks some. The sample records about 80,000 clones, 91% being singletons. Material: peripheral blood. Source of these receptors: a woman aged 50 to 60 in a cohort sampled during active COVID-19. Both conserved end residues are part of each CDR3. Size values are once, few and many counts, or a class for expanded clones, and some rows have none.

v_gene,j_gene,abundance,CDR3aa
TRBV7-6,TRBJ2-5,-,CASSLVGNQETQYF
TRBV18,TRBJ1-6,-,CASSPRRESGSPLHF
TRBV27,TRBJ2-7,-,CASSLYPGASFEQYF
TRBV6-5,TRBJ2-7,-,CASRWGGGSDEQYF
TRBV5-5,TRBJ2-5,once,CASLLAEPAETQYF
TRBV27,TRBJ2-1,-,CASTRGTSLIF
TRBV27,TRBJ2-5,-,CASSLGGGVQETQYF
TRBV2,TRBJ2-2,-,CASSRGLAGGSTGELFF
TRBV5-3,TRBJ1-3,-,CARSLGKARGLGNTIYF
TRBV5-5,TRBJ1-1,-,CASSPGQEVVKAFF
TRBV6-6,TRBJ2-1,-,CASSGSGGMDNEQFF
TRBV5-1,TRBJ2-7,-,CASSSGGSTYEQYF
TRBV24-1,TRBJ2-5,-,CATSDLAGETQYF
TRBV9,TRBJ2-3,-,CASSVAVAGLDTQYF
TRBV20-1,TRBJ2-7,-,CSASTGYYEQYF
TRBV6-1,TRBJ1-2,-,CASSELGTVAYGYTF
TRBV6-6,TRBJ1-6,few,CASSYDLAGYNSPLHF
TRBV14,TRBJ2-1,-,CASSSRDRVGNEQFF